This T cell receptor (beta chain) was captured by sequencing in a study of T-cell memory formation after mild COVID-19. Details on this clonotype: Its antigen remains unidentified.

Notes on the study in general: Clones that contracted clustered mainly in CM and EM if CD4+ and in EMRA if CD8+. Later expanders leaned CD4+, whereas day 15 to 85 contracting clones were balanced CD4/CD8. Cross-reactive memory appears to have joined, as suggested by some responding clones showing up in pre-infection memory.

Trimming pared 4 bases from V and 7 bases from J, leaving 17 bases between. The germline CDR1 and CDR2 sequences are SNHLY and FYNNEI. The CDR3 runs to 14 residues. Researchers used 5'RACE with constant-segment primers to make TCR alpha and TCR beta cDNA libraries that carry sample barcodes and UMIs. Using its own MiXCR run on the 5' RACE reads, TCRdb lists one record per CDR3 protein. The table includes hundreds of thousands of distinct CDR3 sequences, more than 20% detected once. Sequencing input: PBMCs or a T cell subset sorted from them (not recorded which). The chain is built from TRBV2 and TRBJ2-7; D gene unclear. The TCR comes from an adult woman who had mild COVID-19 (a few samples of this study predate the infection). Cell type and time point are not known. The CDR3 region has the DNA TGTGCCAGCAGTGTAGACCGCAGCCCACGAGAGCAGTACTTC. Its protein product is CASSVDRSPREQYF.